Listed here are 13 T cell receptor beta chains from one sample, sequenced in a study of cytomegalovirus exposure and HLA in healthy donors. The PCR was carried out with 60 Vbeta primers and 13 Jbeta primers. Produced via immunoSEQ multiplex PCR; TCRdb's table is partial and in-frame only. The sample records 150,000 to 200,000 clones, 79% being singletons. The sample taken for sequencing was PBMCs. The receptors here all came from a woman between 45 and 65 years old in good health and CMV-seronegative.

This clone was detected once. The chain uses TRBV7-6 and TRBJ1-6, with D possibly being TRBD1 (5 bases). The V gene lost 1 base and the J gene lost 10 bases, with 14 bases spanning the gap. The CDR3 is made up of 15 amino acids. Germline loops: CDR1 SGHVS, CDR2 FNYEAQ. For the CDR3, the DNA is TGTGCCAGCAGCTTAGGCAGGGAGGGTGGGTCACCCCTCCACTTT. Protein: CASSLGREGGSPLHF.

The CDR3 protein is CASSQDRGQWETQYF. As DNA, the CDR3 is TGTGCCAGCAGTCAGGACAGGGGACAGTGGGAGACCCAGTACTTC. The V and J genes are TRBV2 and TRBJ2-5, with 9 nucleotides matching TRBD1. Per germline, CDR1 SNHLY and CDR2 FYNNEI. The CDR3 covers 15 residues. V trimming: 5 bases; J trimming: 5 bases; junction bases outside the gene matches: 9.

The CDR3 DNA reads as TGTGCCAGCAGCTTGGTATTGGCTGCCCATGAGCAGTTCTTC. Translated: CASSLVLAAHEQFF. V usage is TRBV5-4 and J usage is TRBJ2-1; D uncertain. The length of the CDR3 is 14 residues. The germline V gene encodes CDR1 SGHNT and CDR2 YYREEE (reference sequence). Between the trimmed V and J ends, which lost 0 bases and 8 bases, there was a span of 12 bases.

CDR3 residues: CASSLDRGQGGELFF. CDR3 coding DNA: TGTGCCAGCAGCCTCGACAGGGGGCAAGGCGGGGAGCTGTTTTTT. V is TRBV7-3 and J is TRBJ2-2, with 10 positions matching TRBD1. V trimming: 5 bases; J trimming: 7 bases; junction bases outside the gene matches: 7. The V gene's germline CDR1 is SGHTA and CDR2 FQGTGA. The CDR3 length is 15 residues.

This chain uses TRBV5-5 with TRBJ2-1; 10 positions agree with TRBD2. CDR1 and CDR2 from the germline V gene are SGHKS and YYEKEE (reference sequence). The CDR3 is made up of 20 amino acids. Trimming at V came to 3 bases and at J to 0 bases, leaving 15 bases not matched to a gene. The DNA of the CDR3 is TGTGCCAGCAGCTACCCCAGCGGGAGGGCCAGACCAGGCTCCTACAATGAGCAGTTCTTC. Translating gives CASSYPSGRARPGSYNEQFF.

The J gene is TRBJ2-1, the V gene TRBV11-2; D is perhaps TRBD1 (5 bases). This CDR3 contains 14 residues. The germline V gene has CDR1 SGHAT and CDR2 FQNNGV. Trimming shortened V by 1 base and J by 3 bases, and 7 bases separated the two germline ends. The CDR3 region has the DNA TGTGCCAGCAGCTTAGGACAGAGCTACAATGAGCAGTTCTTC. Its protein product is CASSLGQSYNEQFF.

The CDR3 loop is CASSLYLAGGEETQYF. The CDR3 bases are TGCGCCAGCAGCTTGTATCTAGCGGGAGGTGAAGAGACCCAGTACTTC. V gene TRBV5-1 combines with J gene TRBJ2-5; 11 nucleotides align to TRBD2. V was pared by 1 base and J by 3 bases, with 5 bases of the junction left unmatched. CDR1 and CDR2 (germline): SGHRS, YFSETQ. The CDR3 runs to 16 residues. The whole variable domain, filled in from reference TRBV5-1 and TRBJ2-5, reads KAGVTQTPRYLIKTRGQQVTLSCSPISGHRSVSWYQQTPGQGLQFLFEYFSETQRNKGNFPGRFSGRQFSNSRSEMNVSTLELGDSALYLCASSLYLAGGEETQYFGPGTRLLVL.

The V and J genes are TRBV4-3 and TRBJ2-2; D might be TRBD2 (5 bases). The CDR3 runs 16 residues. V lost 0 bases and J 4 bases, leaving 12 bases between the germline ends. Per germline, CDR1 LGHNA and CDR2 YSLEER. The DNA for the CDR3 is TGCGCCAGCAGCCAAGATCCGGGATTCGCCACCGGGGAGCTGTTTTTT. Translated, it gives CASSQDPGFATGELFF.

This clone has a single count. The V call is TRBV25-1, the J call TRBJ2-1, with TRBD1 matching over 8 bases. The germline gives CDR1 MGHDK, CDR2 SYGVNS. After removal of 5 bases from V and 4 bases from J, the junction contained 7 bases not matched to a gene. The CDR3 has 15 residues. The CDR3 sequence: CASSPSDRDYNEQFF. The CDR3 DNA is TGTGCCAGCAGTCCATCGGACAGGGATTACAATGAGCAGTTCTTC. The full variable domain, in which reference TRBV25-1 and TRBJ2-1 provide the parts outside the CDR3, is EADIYQTPRYLVIGTGKKITLECSQTMGHDKMYWYQQDPGMELHLIHYSYGVNSTEKGDLSSESTVSRIRTEHFPLTLESARPSHTSQYLCASSPSDRDYNEQFFGPGTRLTVL.

This sequence joins TRBV4-1 and TRBJ1-4; D not certain. CDR3 length equals 16 residues. Deletions cut 3 bases from V and 5 bases from J, with 16 bases between. Germline CDR1 reads MGHRA; CDR2 reads YSYEKL. CDR3 nucleotides: TGCGCCAGCAGCCATTTTTTGGCCCGGGGAAATGAAAAACTGTTTTTT. Translating gives CASSHFLARGNEKLFF.

This clone has just a few counts. The chain joins TRBV6-6 to TRBJ2-7; a possible D gene is TRBD1 (7 bases). The germline V gene has CDR1 MNHNY and CDR2 SVGAGI (reference sequence). The length of the CDR3 is 15 residues. The V end lost 6 bases, the J end lost 3 bases, and 18 bases lay between the germline ends. This CDR3 reads CASSSNRGGLYEQYF. For the CDR3, the DNA is TGTGCCAGCAGCTCCAACAGGGGAGGACTCTACGAGCAGTACTTC.

This clone has only one observation. The rearrangement links TRBV6-6 to TRBJ1-2; weak D call: TRBD1 (6 bases). The V gene lost 7 bases and the J gene lost 6 bases, with 15 bases spanning the gap. Germline assignment: CDR1 MNHNY and CDR2 SVGAGI (reference sequence). This CDR3 has 13 residues. The CDR3 region has the DNA TGTGCCAGCACCCGGGAGGAGGGGGATGGCTACACCTTC. Translated: CASTREEGDGYTF.

This chain uses TRBV27 with TRBJ2-7; D is undetermined. The germline V and J ends were trimmed by 4 bases and 6 bases, with 10 bases remaining between them. Germline CDR1 MNHEY, CDR2 SMNVEV (reference sequence). The CDR3 extends over 12 amino acids. The CDR3 spells CASSSSPREQYF. CDR3 nucleotides: TGTGCCAGCAGTTCTTCCCCTCGCGAGCAGTACTTC.